The T cell receptor (beta chain) under discussion was sequenced for a study of CD4 T cells in relation to SARS-CoV-2 and coronaviruses. About the study: PBMCs were cultured with antigen for roughly 9 days before TCR beta sequencing.

Measured with immunoSEQ multiplex PCR; TCRdb has only the in-frame clones, and not every one. The sample carries 20,000 to 25,000 clones, 75% to 85% recorded once. CDR3 length equals 14 residues. The V and J ends lost 5 bases and 3 bases respectively, with 13 bases between them. Germline values: CDR1 SGHVS, CDR2 FQNEAQ. Unexposed donor CD4+ T cells date from 2011-2018, before the COVID-19 pandemic. Isolation of CD4+ T cells took place after about 9 days in culture. Cells permitting, SARS-CoV-2 S/N and four cold-coronavirus spikes were tested on unexposed-donor CD4+ T cells. Note on this clone: Antigen unknown.

This sequence was found in a human donor in good health. The chain combines TRBV7-8 with TRBJ1-2, with D uncertain. The sequencing sample was made of CD4+ T cells from PBMCs, cultured in vitro. CDR3 sequence reads: CASSPREGDYGYTF. CDR3 DNA: TGTGCCAGCAGCCCCCGGGAGGGCGACTATGGCTACACCTTC. The full variable domain, completed using reference TRBV7-8 and TRBJ1-2, is GAGVSQSPRYKVAKRGQDVALRCDPISGHVSLFWYQQALGQGPEFLTYFQNEAQLDKSGLPSDRFFAERPEGSVSTLKIQRTQQEDSAVYLCASSPREGDYGYTFGSGTRLTVV.